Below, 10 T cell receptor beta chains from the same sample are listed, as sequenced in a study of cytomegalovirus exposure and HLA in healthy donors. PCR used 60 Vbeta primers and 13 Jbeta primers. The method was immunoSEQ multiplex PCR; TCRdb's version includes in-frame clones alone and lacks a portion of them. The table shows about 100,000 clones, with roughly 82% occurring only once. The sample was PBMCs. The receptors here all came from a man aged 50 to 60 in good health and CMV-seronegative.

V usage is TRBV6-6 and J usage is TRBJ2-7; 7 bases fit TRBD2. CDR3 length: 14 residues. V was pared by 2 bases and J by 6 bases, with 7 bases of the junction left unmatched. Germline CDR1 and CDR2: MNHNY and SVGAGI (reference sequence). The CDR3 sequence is CASSYLGGDAEQYF. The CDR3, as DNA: TGTGCCAGCAGTTACCTGGGAGGGGATGCCGAGCAGTACTTC.

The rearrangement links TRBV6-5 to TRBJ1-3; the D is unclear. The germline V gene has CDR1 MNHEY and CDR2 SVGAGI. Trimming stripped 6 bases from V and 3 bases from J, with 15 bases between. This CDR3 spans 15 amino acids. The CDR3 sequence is CASSPTPVFGNTIYF. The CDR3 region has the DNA TGTGCCAGCAGCCCCACCCCGGTTTTTGGAAACACCATATATTTT.

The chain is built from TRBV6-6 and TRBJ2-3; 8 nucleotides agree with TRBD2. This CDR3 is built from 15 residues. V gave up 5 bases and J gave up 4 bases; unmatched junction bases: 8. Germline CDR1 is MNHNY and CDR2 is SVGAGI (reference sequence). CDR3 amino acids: CASSPDREGADTQYF. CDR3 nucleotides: TGTGCCAGCAGTCCCGACCGGGAGGGGGCAGATACGCAGTATTTT.

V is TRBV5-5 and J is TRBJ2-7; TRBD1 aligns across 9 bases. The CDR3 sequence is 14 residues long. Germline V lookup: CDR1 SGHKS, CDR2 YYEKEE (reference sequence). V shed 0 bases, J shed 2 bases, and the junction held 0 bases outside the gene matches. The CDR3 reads CASSLGTGAYEQYF. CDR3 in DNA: TGTGCCAGCAGCTTGGGGACAGGGGCCTACGAGCAGTACTTC.

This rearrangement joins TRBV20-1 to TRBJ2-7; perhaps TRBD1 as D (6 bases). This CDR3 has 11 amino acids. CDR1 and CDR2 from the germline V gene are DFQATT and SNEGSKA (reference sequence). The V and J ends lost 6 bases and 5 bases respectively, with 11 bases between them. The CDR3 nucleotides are TGCAGTGCCCCAAGGGGGAACGAGCAGTACTTC. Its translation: CSAPRGNEQYF.

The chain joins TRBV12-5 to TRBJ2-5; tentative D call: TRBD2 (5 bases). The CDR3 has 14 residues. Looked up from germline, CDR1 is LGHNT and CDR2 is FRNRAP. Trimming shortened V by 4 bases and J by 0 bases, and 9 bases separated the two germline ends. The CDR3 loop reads CASGSDGNQETQYF. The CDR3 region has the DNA TGTGCTAGTGGTTCGGACGGGAACCAAGAGACCCAGTACTTC. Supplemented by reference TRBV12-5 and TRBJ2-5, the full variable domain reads DARVTQTPRHKVTEMGQEVTMRCQPILGHNTVFWYRQTMMQGLELLAYFRNRAPLDDSGMPKDRFSAEMPDATLATLKIQPSEPRDSAVYFCASGSDGNQETQYFGPGTRLLVL.

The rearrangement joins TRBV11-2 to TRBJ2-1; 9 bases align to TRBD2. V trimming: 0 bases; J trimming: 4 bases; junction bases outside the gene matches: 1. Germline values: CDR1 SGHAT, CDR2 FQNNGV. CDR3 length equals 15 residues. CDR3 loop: CASSLEAGGYNEQFF. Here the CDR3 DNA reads TGTGCCAGCAGCTTAGAAGCGGGAGGATACAATGAGCAGTTCTTC.

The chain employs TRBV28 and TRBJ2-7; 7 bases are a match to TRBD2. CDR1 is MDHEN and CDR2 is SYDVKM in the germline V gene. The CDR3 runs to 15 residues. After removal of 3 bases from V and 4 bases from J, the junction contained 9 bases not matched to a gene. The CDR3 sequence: CASSLLAVARYEQYF. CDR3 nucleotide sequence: TGTGCCAGCAGTTTGCTAGCGGTCGCGAGATACGAGCAGTACTTC.

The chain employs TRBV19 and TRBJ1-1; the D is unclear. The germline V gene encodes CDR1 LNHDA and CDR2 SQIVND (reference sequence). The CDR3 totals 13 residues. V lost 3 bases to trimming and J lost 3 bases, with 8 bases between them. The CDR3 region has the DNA TGTGCCAGTAGTATGAGTAAGTACACTGAAGCTTTCTTT. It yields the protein CASSMSKYTEAFF.

CDR3 DNA sequence: TGTGCCAGCAGCATGAAGGCAGGGTATGCCGGGGAGCTGTTTTTT. Protein sequence: CASSMKAGYAGELFF. The rearrangement uses TRBV21-1 and TRBJ2-2; TRBD1, the table's D call, was not compared with the DNA. TRBV21-1 constitutes a pseudogene. This CDR3 contains 15 residues.